This T cell receptor beta chain was identified during a study of blood T cell repertoires in COVID-19. Germline CDR1 and CDR2: ENHRY and SYGVKD. This CDR3 has 15 residues. The V end was cut by 2 bases, the J end by 2 bases, with 10 bases between. The authors' processing: Nucleated cell number was recorded as an estimate derived from reference gene primer amplification. The repertoire was sequenced with immunoSEQ multiplex PCR; TCRdb's copy has only in-frame clones and lacks some. V and J calls and clone size are those listed in that table; D and trimming were worked out from the DNA. The sample has fewer than 300,000 clones, 90% seen once. Study members were between about 18 and 100 years old and lived in 24 US regions. Participant-reported clinical history was the basis for cohort assignment. Donors of Cohort 3 who recovered were those that had two negative PCRs, clearance, or symptom resolution.

This sequence joins TRBV10-3 and TRBJ1-5; the D gene is possibly TRBD1 (5 bases). Sequencing was done on a sample of PBMCs or T cells enriched from blood (not recorded which). This TCR derives from a woman in her twenties or thirties who had recovered from COVID-19. CDR3 region: CAISESGARNQPQHF. Here the CDR3 DNA reads TGTGCCATCAGTGAGAGCGGGGCTCGCAATCAGCCCCAGCATTTT.